The 20 T cell receptor beta chains in this list originate from one sample, sequenced in a study of blood T cell repertoires in COVID-19. Clones were read by immunoSEQ multiplex PCR, and TCRdb kept only the in-frame ones, dropping some. Of around 110,000 clones listed, roughly four fifths are singletons. Sequenced sample: peripheral blood. The receptors come from a man between 65 and 85 years old with acute or convalescent COVID-19.

V and J are TRBV5-1 and TRBJ2-3; TRBD2 aligns across 9 bases. The CDR3 contains 14 residues. Trimming took 4 bases from V and 6 from J; bases not matched to a gene: 6. The germline gives CDR1 SGHRS, CDR2 YFSETQ. CDR3 sequence: CASSRGGVGDTQYF. The DNA for the CDR3 is TGCGCCAGCAGCCGCGGGGGGGTCGGCGATACGCAGTATTTT.

The gene calls are TRBV7-9 and TRBJ2-7; D gene ambiguous. This CDR3 is built from 12 residues. Trimming removed 0 bases from V and 10 bases from J, with 10 bases in between. Per germline, CDR1 SEHNR and CDR2 FQNEAQ (reference sequence). The CDR3 sequence: CASSLAVQFQYF. As DNA, the CDR3 is TGTGCCAGCAGCTTAGCGGTGCAGTTCCAGTACTTC.

V is TRBV18 and J is TRBJ1-4; 8 nucleotides agree with TRBD1. This CDR3 is 18 amino acids long. The trim removed 0 bases at V and 4 bases at J, leaving 10 bases unmatched. Germline CDR1 KGHSH, CDR2 LQKENI. Here the CDR3 DNA reads TGTGCCAGCTCACCACCGAAACCAGGGACAGGAGTTAATGAAAAACTGTTTTTT. Translation gives CASSPPKPGTGVNEKLFF.

This chain joins TRBV18 and TRBJ1-2; weak D call: TRBD1 (6 bases). CDR1 KGHSH and CDR2 LQKENI come from the germline V gene. V was cut by 4 bases and J by 1 base, with 10 bases left in between. This CDR3 is built from 14 residues. This chain's CDR3 is CASSLMDSNYGYTF. The CDR3 nucleotides read TGTGCCAGCTCACTAATGGACAGTAACTATGGCTACACCTTC.

CDR3 nucleotides: TGCGCCAGCAGCCCTGGGGGGACAGGGGAAAGAGATACGCAGTATTTT. Protein product: CASSPGGTGERDTQYF. The chain uses TRBV4-1 and TRBJ2-3, with 10 positions matching TRBD1. CDR3 length equals 16 residues. Trimming took 4 bases from V and 5 from J; bases not matched to a gene: 9. The V gene's germline CDR1 is MGHRA and CDR2 YSYEKL.

The chain is built from TRBV3-1 (or the pseudogene TRBV3-2) and TRBJ1-2, with 7 bases matching TRBD1. Germline V gene lookup returns CDR1 LGHDT and CDR2 YNNKEL (reference sequence). J gave up 4 bases and V 3 bases, and 8 bases lay outside the gene matches. The CDR3 runs 15 residues. CDR3 nucleotides: TGTGCCAGCAGCCACCTAGACAGGGCCGGCTATGGCTACACCTTC. Amino acids: CASSHLDRAGYGYTF.

This chain uses TRBV19 with TRBJ1-5; the D is unclear. CDR3 size: 19 residues. CDR1 and CDR2 (germline): LNHDA, SQIVND (reference sequence). V lost 0 bases, J lost 6 bases, and 24 bases lay in between. CDR3 coding DNA: TGTGCCAGTAGTATAGATCCTTGGAACGGGGAGTCGCCATCTCAGCCCCAGCATTTT. This encodes CASSIDPWNGESPSQPQHF. Full variable domain (rest looked up from reference TRBV19 and TRBJ1-5): DGGITQSPKYLFRKEGQNVTLSCEQNLNHDAMYWYRQDPGQGLRLIYYSQIVNDFQKGDIAEGYSVSREKKESFPLTVTSAQKNPTAFYLCASSIDPWNGESPSQPQHFGDGTRLSIL.

This clone has more than one count but fewer than ten. CDR3 amino acids: CASSAAGGSYTF. CDR3 nucleotides: TGCGCCAGCAGTGCTGCAGGGGGTAGCTACACCTTC. The rearrangement links TRBV5-1 to TRBJ1-2, with TRBD1 matching over 7 bases. This CDR3 comprises 12 residues. Per the germline V gene, CDR1 is SGHRS and CDR2 is YFSETQ. J lost 9 bases, V lost 5 bases, and 7 bases had no gene match.

V gene TRBV7-9 combines with J gene TRBJ1-5; 9 nucleotides align to TRBD1. CDR1 and CDR2 from the germline V gene are SEHNR and FQNEAQ (reference sequence). The CDR3 runs to 15 residues. V lost 0 bases, J lost 6 bases, and 3 bases stayed unmatched. The CDR3 nucleotides are TGTGCCAGCAGCTTAGCCGGACAGGGGACTCAGCCCCAGCATTTT. This encodes CASSLAGQGTQPQHF.

V is TRBV7-8 and J is TRBJ2-7; TRBD1 matches 10 bases. The CDR3 length is 14 residues. With 1 base clipped from V and 7 bases from J, the junction kept 4 bases outside the gene matches. Per germline, CDR1 SGHVS and CDR2 FQNEAQ. The CDR3 region has the DNA TGTGCCAGCAGCTTAGGGGACAGGGGTCTTGAGCAGTACTTC. Protein sequence: CASSLGDRGLEQYF.

This chain uses TRBV19 with TRBJ1-4, with D possibly being TRBD1 (6 bases). V lost 8 bases and J lost 7, with 20 bases in between. CDR1 is LNHDA, CDR2 SQIVND, per germline (reference sequence). There are 15 residues in the CDR3. CDR3 residues: CASSNHRERGEKLFF. CDR3 DNA sequence: TGTGCCAGTTCAAACCACAGGGAGAGAGGTGAAAAACTGTTTTTT.

The V call is TRBV9, the J call TRBJ1-2; unclear D gene. The CDR3 is made up of 13 amino acids. Trimming left V 4 bases short and J 5 bases short, with 12 bases between. The V gene's germline CDR1 is SGDLS and CDR2 YYNGEE. The CDR3 DNA reads as TGTGCCAGCAGCCCACGGACTGATTATGGCTACACCTTC. This translates into CASSPRTDYGYTF.

The V gene is TRBV5-1, the J gene TRBJ2-2, with 8 bases lining up with TRBD1. The length of the CDR3 is 15 residues. CDR1 SGHRS and CDR2 YFSETQ come from the germline V gene. With V trimmed by 3 bases and J by 6 bases, 7 bases remained unmatched. CDR3 sequence: CASSSGQEGAGELFF. For the CDR3, the DNA is TGCGCCAGCAGCTCGGGACAGGAAGGGGCCGGGGAGCTGTTTTTT.

This rearrangement joins TRBV5-1 to TRBJ1-1; D not resolved. The V and J ends lost 3 bases and 3 bases respectively, with 9 bases between them. Germline V CDR1 and CDR2: SGHRS, YFSETQ. This CDR3 spans 13 amino acids. CDR3 region: CASSSPGYTEAFF. CDR3 in DNA: TGCGCCAGCAGCTCACCGGGGTACACTGAAGCTTTCTTT.

The chain combines TRBV1 with TRBJ2-7; TRBD1, the D gene given by the table, was not confirmed from the DNA. TRBV1 is a pseudogene. The CDR3 loop spans 20 amino acids. As DNA, the CDR3 is TGCACCACAACAGAGCGCAGAGGGAAGGGTTCGACAGGGAGGCCCTACGAGCAGTACTTC. This gives the protein CTTTERRGKGSTGRPYEQYF.

This chain uses TRBV5-1 with TRBJ2-1, with 10 bases fitting TRBD1. The germline V gene has CDR1 SGHRS and CDR2 YFSETQ. The CDR3 consists of 17 residues. With V trimmed by 5 bases and J by 1 base, 9 bases remained unmatched. The CDR3 here is CASSRRPGQGSYNEQFF. The CDR3 DNA reads TGCGCCAGCAGTCGGAGGCCGGGACAGGGGTCCTACAATGAGCAGTTCTTC. Variable domain in full (rest from reference TRBV5-1 and TRBJ2-1): KAGVTQTPRYLIKTRGQQVTLSCSPISGHRSVSWYQQTPGQGLQFLFEYFSETQRNKGNFPGRFSGRQFSNSRSEMNVSTLELGDSALYLCASSRRPGQGSYNEQFFGPGTRLTVL.

The rearrangement joins TRBV28 to TRBJ1-1; no definite D call. CDR3 length equals 13 residues. Germline V lookup: CDR1 MDHEN, CDR2 SYDVKM. V dropped 7 bases and J dropped 0 bases, with 9 bases sitting between them. The CDR3 region is CASTNTVNTEAFF. For the CDR3, the DNA is TGTGCCAGCACTAATACAGTGAACACTGAAGCTTTCTTT.

The chain is built from TRBV18 and TRBJ2-3, with D maybe TRBD1 (8 bases). Germline loops: CDR1 KGHSH, CDR2 LQKENI. The V end lost 3 bases, the J end lost 7 bases, and 26 bases lay between the germline ends. This CDR3 has 18 amino acids. The CDR3 here is CASSPQGATLREINTQYF. The CDR3 coding sequence is TGTGCCAGCTCACCCCAGGGGGCGACGTTGCGGGAGATTAATACGCAGTATTTT.

The chain recombines TRBV6-5 with TRBJ1-5; TRBD1 agrees at 11 bases. The V and J ends lost 8 bases and 8 bases, in that order; junction bases with no gene match: 8. CDR3 length: 14 amino acids. From germline, CDR1 is MNHEY and CDR2 SVGAGI. CDR3 loop: CASGQGAAEKPQHF. Here the CDR3 DNA reads TGTGCCAGCGGACAGGGGGCCGCAGAGAAGCCCCAGCATTTT.

The chain recombines TRBV5-1 with TRBJ2-7; 8 bases agree with TRBD1. The CDR3 is 15 residues long. J was trimmed by 1 base and V by 5 bases; bases with no gene match: 8. Germline CDR1 and CDR2: SGHRS and YFSETQ. This CDR3 reads CASRYGQGPSYEQYF. CDR3 DNA: TGCGCCAGCAGGTACGGACAGGGCCCTTCCTACGAGCAGTACTTC.